The clone carrying this TCR beta chain was seen just once. The data were taken from a study of blood T cell repertoires in COVID-19. Overall study context: Sample material is recorded as cDNA or gDNA derived from T cells, B-cell-depleted T cells, or PBMCs.

In germline, CDR1 is MNHEY, CDR2 SMNVEV (reference sequence). The CDR3 runs to 14 residues. V lost 5 bases, J lost 2 bases, and 11 bases lay in between. Only in-frame clones appear in the TCRdb table, and some are missing; sequencing was by immunoSEQ multiplex PCR. The table has 310,000 or so clones, around 87% seen once; the top ten hold 1%. The genes are TRBV27 and TRBJ2-3, with unresolved D. Sequenced material: peripheral blood. The source of this sequence is a middle-aged man with active or convalescent COVID-19. CDR3 sequence reads: CASSGRSTTDTQYF. The DNA of the CDR3 is TGTGCCAGCAGTGGCAGATCAACCACAGATACGCAGTATTTT.